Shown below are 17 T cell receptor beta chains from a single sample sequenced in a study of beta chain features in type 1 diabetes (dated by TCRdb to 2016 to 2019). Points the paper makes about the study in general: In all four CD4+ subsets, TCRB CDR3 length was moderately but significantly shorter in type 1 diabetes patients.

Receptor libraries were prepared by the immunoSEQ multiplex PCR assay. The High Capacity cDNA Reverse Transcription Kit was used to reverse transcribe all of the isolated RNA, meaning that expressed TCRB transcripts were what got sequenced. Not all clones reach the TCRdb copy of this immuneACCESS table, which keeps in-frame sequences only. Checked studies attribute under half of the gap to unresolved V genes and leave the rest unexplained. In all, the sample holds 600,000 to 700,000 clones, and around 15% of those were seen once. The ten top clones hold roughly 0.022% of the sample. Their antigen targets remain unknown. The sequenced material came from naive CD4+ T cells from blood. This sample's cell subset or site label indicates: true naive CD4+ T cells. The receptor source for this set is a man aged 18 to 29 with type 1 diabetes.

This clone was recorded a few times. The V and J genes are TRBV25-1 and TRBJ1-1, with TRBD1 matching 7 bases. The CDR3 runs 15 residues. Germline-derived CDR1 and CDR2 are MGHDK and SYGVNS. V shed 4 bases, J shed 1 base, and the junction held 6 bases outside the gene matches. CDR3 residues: CASSATGQKNTEAFF. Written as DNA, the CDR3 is TGTGCCAGCAGTGCGACGGGACAGAAGAACACTGAAGCTTTCTTT.

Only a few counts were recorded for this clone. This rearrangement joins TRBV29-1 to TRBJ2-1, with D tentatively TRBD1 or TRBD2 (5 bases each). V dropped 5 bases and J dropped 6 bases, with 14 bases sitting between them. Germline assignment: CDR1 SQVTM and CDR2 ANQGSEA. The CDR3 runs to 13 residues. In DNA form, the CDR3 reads TGCAGCGTTACCCGGGACGGATTCAATGAGCAGTTCTTC. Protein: CSVTRDGFNEQFF.

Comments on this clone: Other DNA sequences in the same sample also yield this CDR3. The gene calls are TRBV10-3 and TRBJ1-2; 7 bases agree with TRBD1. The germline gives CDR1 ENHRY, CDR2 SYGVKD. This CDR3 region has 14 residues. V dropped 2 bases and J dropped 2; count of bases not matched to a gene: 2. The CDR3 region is CAISEGQANYGYTF. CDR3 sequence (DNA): TGTGCCATCAGTGAGGGACAGGCGAACTATGGCTACACCTTC.

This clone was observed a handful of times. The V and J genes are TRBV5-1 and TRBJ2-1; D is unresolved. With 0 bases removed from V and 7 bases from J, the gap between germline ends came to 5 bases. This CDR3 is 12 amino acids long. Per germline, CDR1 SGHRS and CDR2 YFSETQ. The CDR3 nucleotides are TGCGCCAGCAGCTTGGAAAGGAATGAGCAGTTCTTC. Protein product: CASSLERNEQFF.

The CDR3 loop reads CASPGDYNEQFF. As DNA, the CDR3 is TGTGCCTCCCCGGGAGATTACAATGAGCAGTTCTTC. This rearrangement joins TRBV30 to TRBJ2-1, with D tentatively TRBD2 (6 bases). The germline V and J ends were trimmed by 7 bases and 4 bases, with 11 bases remaining between them. This CDR3 is built from 12 residues. Per the germline V gene, CDR1 is GTSNPN and CDR2 is SVGIG (reference sequence).

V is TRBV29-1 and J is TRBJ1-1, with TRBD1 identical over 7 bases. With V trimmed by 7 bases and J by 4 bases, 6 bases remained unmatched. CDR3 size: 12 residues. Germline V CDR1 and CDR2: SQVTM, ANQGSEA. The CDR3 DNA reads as TGCAGCGGCCACAGGGGAGGCACTGAAGCTTTCTTT. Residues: CSGHRGGTEAFF.

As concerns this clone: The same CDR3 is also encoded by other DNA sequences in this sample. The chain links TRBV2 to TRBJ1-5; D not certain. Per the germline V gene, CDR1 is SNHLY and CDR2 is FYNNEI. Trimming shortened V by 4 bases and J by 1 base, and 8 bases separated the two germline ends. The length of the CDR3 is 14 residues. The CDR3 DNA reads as TGTGCCAGCAGTGGCCCCGGGAGCAATCAGCCCCAGCATTTT. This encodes CASSGPGSNQPQHF. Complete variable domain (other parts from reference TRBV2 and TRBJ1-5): EPEVTQTPSHQVTQMGQEVILRCVPISNHLYFYWYRQILGQKVEFLVSFYNNEISEKSEIFDDQFSVERPDGSNFTLKIRSTKLEDSAMYFCASSGPGSNQPQHFGDGTRLSIL.

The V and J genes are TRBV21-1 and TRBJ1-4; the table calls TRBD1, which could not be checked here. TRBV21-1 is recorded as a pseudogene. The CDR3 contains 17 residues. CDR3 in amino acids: CASRRTGTGNLGEKLFF. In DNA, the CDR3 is TGTGCCAGCAGGAGAACCGGGACAGGGAACTTGGGTGAAAAACTGTTTTTT.

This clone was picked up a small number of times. The CDR3 here is CSVDYRRTGNTEAFF. CDR3 DNA sequence: TGCAGCGTTGATTACCGCCGGACAGGGAACACTGAAGCTTTCTTT. The rearrangement links TRBV29-1 to TRBJ1-1; 7 bases align to TRBD1. Germline V CDR1 and CDR2: SQVTM, ANQGSEA. The CDR3 has 15 residues. V gave up 3 bases and J gave up 1 base; unmatched junction bases: 8.

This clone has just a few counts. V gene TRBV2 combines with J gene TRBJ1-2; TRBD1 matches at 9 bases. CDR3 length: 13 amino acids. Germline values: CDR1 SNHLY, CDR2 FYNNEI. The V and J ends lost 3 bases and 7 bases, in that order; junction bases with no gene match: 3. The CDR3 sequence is CASSEGQGGGYTF. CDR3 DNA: TGTGCCAGCAGTGAGGGACAGGGCGGTGGCTACACCTTC. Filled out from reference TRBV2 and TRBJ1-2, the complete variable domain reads EPEVTQTPSHQVTQMGQEVILRCVPISNHLYFYWYRQILGQKVEFLVSFYNNEISEKSEIFDDQFSVERPDGSNFTLKIRSTKLEDSAMYFCASSEGQGGGYTFGSGTRLTVV.

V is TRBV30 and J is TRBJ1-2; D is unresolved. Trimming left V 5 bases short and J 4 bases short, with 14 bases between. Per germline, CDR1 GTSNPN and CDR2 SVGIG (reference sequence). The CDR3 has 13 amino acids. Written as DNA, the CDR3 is TGTGCCTGGTGGGGTCGCGGCTCCTATGGCTACACCTTC. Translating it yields CAWWGRGSYGYTF.

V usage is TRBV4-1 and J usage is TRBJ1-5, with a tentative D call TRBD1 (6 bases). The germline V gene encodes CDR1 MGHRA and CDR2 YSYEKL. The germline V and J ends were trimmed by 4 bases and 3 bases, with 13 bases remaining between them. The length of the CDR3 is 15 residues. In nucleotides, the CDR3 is TGCGCCAGCAGCCGGCCCGGGGGGGCCAATCAGCCCCAGCATTTT. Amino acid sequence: CASSRPGGANQPQHF.

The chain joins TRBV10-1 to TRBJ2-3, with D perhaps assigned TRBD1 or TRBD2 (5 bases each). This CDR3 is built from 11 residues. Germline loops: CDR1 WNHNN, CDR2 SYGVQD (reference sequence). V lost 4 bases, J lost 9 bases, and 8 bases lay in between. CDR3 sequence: CASSVGDTQYF. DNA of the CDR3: TGCGCCAGCAGTGTGGGGGACACGCAGTATTTT.

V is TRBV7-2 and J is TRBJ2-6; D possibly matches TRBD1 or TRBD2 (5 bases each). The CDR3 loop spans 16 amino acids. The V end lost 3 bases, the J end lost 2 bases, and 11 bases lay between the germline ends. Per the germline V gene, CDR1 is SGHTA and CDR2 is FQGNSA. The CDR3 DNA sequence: TGTGCCAGCAGCTTGAGGGGCTCAGCTGGGGCCAACGTCCTGACTTTC. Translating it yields CASSLRGSAGANVLTF.

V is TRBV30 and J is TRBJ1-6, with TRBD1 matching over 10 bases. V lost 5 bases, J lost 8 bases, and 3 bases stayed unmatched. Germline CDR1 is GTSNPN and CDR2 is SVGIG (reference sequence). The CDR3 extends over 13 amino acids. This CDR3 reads CAWAGTGDSPLHF. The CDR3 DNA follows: TGTGCCTGGGCCGGGACAGGGGATTCACCCCTCCACTTT.

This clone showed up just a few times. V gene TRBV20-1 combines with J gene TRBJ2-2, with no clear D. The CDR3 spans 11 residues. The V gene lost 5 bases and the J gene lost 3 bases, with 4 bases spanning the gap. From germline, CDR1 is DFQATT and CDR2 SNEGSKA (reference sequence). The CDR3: CSAPHTGELFF. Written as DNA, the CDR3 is TGCAGTGCTCCACACACCGGGGAGCTGTTTTTT.

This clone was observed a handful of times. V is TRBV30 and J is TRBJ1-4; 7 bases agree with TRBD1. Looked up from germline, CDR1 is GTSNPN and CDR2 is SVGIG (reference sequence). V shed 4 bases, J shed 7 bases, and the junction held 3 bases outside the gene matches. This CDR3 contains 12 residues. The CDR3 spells CAWKGAGEKLFF. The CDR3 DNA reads TGTGCCTGGAAGGGGGCTGGTGAAAAACTGTTTTTT. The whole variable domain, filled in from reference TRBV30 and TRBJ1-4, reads SQTIHQWPATLVQPVGSPLSLECTVEGTSNPNLYWYRQAAGRGLQLLFYSVGIGQISSEVPQNLSASRPQDRQFILSSKKLLLSDSGFYLCAWKGAGEKLFFGSGTQLSVL.